This T cell receptor beta chain was sequenced for a study of prognosis after radiotherapy for stage I lung cancer (dated by TCRdb to the early 2020s). Some background on the complete study: Between early 2018 and January 2019, under 20 stage I NSCLC patients were enrolled in Nanjing, China. All patients were considered medically inoperable, owing to comorbidities in around eleven and refusal of surgery in about seven. Squamous cell carcinoma histology was identified in over five patients, and adenocarcinoma histology was identified in twelve patients. Using image-guided IMRT or VMAT, SBRT was delivered in 3 to 5 fractions at a biologically effective dose of at least 100 Gy. The study sequenced about 38 blood samples from some 20 patients, one before and one after SBRT per patient. Distant metastases were developed by four of the 19 patients after SBRT, at a median of 7 months, whereas no significant progression was observed in the other 15 patients. The cohort comprised 13 men and 6 or 7 women with a median age of roughly 69 years, ranging from roughly 53 to 85 years. This study profiled peripheral blood TCR beta repertoires from stage I NSCLC patients before and after stereotactic body radiotherapy and linked the repertoires to distant failure. Concurrent therapy was not administered to any patient alongside SBRT. The patients included about 15 who had newly diagnosed primary stage I lung tumors, along with roughly 5 others who had oligometastatic NSCLC after their primary tumor had been surgically resected.

Its CDR3 holds 14 amino acids, cysteine through phenylalanine. Only the CDR3 DNA is retained, 42 bases long and in frame from the first base. The germline V gene (reference sequence) specifies LNHNV as CDR1 and YYDKDF as CDR2. Trimming takes 0 bases from V and 11 bases from J, and the germline ends sit 13 bases apart. On the study overall, not on this receptor specifically: Differences in TRBV and TRBJ usage frequencies by metastasis status were reportedly observed in two V genes at baseline and in roughly 10 V and two J genes after SBRT. No adjustment for multiple comparisons was applied to any of the reported P values. Post-SBRT Shannon entropy and its change from baseline were lower in patients who developed distant metastases; baseline Shannon entropy was not associated with metastases. After SBRT, the count of unique TCR clones dropped from a median of roughly 9,300 beforehand to approximately 7,100 afterward (Wilcoxon paired P=0.011). Tumor specificity of expanded TCR clones was not determined. The study was limited by its small cohort and short follow-up, and the findings require independent validation.

Two rounds of multiplex PCR were performed to amplify the TCR beta CDR3 region from genomic DNA. The first PCR round used primers specific to each TRBV and TRBJ gene, and the primer sequences were filed in Chinese patent CN105087789A. Universal primers were used in the second PCR round. The Roche High Pure PCR Template Preparation Kit was used to extract genomic DNA from frozen PBMCs. The libraries underwent paired-end sequencing with 151 bp reads on an Illumina HiSeq 3000. The original pipeline was this. Raw reads lacking the multiplex PCR primer sequences were removed with CutAdapt. PEAR was used to merge high-quality paired reads into contigs. TRB V, D and J gene segments were assigned to each contig with MiXCR by alignment to reference sequences. CDR3 sequences were clustered by base quality and sequence similarity to remove sequencing errors. Diversity was calculated as Shannon entropy divided by the natural log of the number of productive TCR sequences. Clonality was computed as one minus the ratio of Shannon entropy to the natural log of the number of unique clonotypes. Using the Youden index from ROC curves, the researchers picked the repertoire-metric cut-offs for progression-free survival, and all analyses were carried out in R 3.5.3. TCRdb's own reprocessing of the public reads used fastp at Q25 and MiXCR and kept productive beta chains. For every CDR3 protein sequence, its rows merge into one entry that carries the most common genes and DNA. TCRdb, not the original authors, processed these V and J calls. In this sample the table shows fewer than 35,000 distinct CDR3 sequences, around 32% of which occur a single time. The ten most abundant clones make up 9% to 13% of the sample.

No patient had a history of other malignancies or prior chemotherapy or radiotherapy, and all had node-negative disease on CT and PET/CT. At each of the two time points, roughly 6 milliliters of peripheral venous blood were collected into EDTA tubes. PBMCs were isolated by Ficoll-Paque Plus density-gradient centrifugation. Right after collection, samples were kept at -80 degrees C until analysis. Of note for this clonotype: What this receptor recognizes is not known. Qualities for individual bases were not recorded, and no much larger clone is one base off.

Recombination joined TRBV15 with TRBJ2-2; possibly the D gene is TRBD1, per 6 matching bases. This TCR came from a donor of 50 years or more with non-small cell lung cancer. This material consisted of PBMCs, taken before or after stereotactic body radiation therapy (not recorded which). The sequenced DNA is TGTGCCACCAGCAGAGATACGACGACAGGTGAGCTGTTTTTT. The translation is CATSRDTTTGELFF. The CDR3, completed at both ends by the reference TRBV15 and TRBJ2-2 genes, gives the full variable domain DAMVIQNPRYQVTQFGKPVTLSCSQTLNHNVMYWYQQKSSQAPKLLFHYYDKDFNNEADTPDNFQSRRPNTSFCFLDIRSPGLGDTAMYLCATSRDTTTGELFFGEGSRLTVL.